Listed below are T cell receptor beta chains from one sample, sequenced in a study of T cell clonotyping in hematopoietic cell transplantation. Profiled with immunoSEQ multiplex PCR; TCRdb holds only in-frame clones, not every one. Altogether several thousand clones are present, 89% being singletons, with the ten largest covering roughly 8%. Material: peripheral blood mononuclear cells, obtained 100 days after allogeneic stem cell transplant. The origin of the receptors is a male patient aged 40 to 50 who had an allogeneic stem cell transplant from an unrelated donor, so the T cells may come from the graft donor. Some clones in this sample may be carry-over from other donors' samples. Each CDR3 is given with its conserved first and last residue. Each record gives: V gene, J gene, clone size, D gene, CDR3 protein, CDR3 DNA. A D gene is named only where the DNA matches it firmly. Only some rows state a clone size, as once, few, many or a class for expanded clones.

v_gene: TRBV5-1; j_gene: TRBJ1-1; abundance: -; d_gene: -; CDR3aa: CASSLEGLENTEAFF; CDR3nt: TGCGCCAGCAGCTTGGAGGGGTTAGAGAACACTGAAGCTTTCTTT
v_gene: TRBV7-2; j_gene: TRBJ2-3; abundance: few; d_gene: TRBD2; CDR3aa: CASSATSGPSDTQYF; CDR3nt: TGTGCCAGCAGCGCCACTAGCGGGCCTTCGGATACGCAGTATTTT
v_gene: TRBV5-6; j_gene: TRBJ1-2; abundance: once; d_gene: -; CDR3aa: CASSLGHRADGYTF; CDR3nt: TGTGCCAGCAGCTTGGGACACCGCGCGGATGGCTACACCTTC
v_gene: TRBV4-1; j_gene: TRBJ2-3; abundance: -; d_gene: TRBD2; CDR3aa: CASSREGVAGGPDTQYF; CDR3nt: TGCGCCAGCAGCCGGGAAGGAGTAGCGGGGGGCCCAGATACGCAGTATTTT
v_gene: TRBV6-6; j_gene: TRBJ1-3; abundance: -; d_gene: TRBD1; CDR3aa: CASSRQGVAGNTIYF; CDR3nt: TGTGCCAGCAGCCGACAGGGGGTAGCGGGAAACACCATATATTTT
v_gene: TRBV5-4; j_gene: TRBJ2-7; abundance: -; d_gene: -; CDR3aa: CASSSYYEQYF; CDR3nt: TGTGCCAGCAGCTCATACTACGAGCAGTACTTC
v_gene: TRBV30; j_gene: TRBJ1-2; abundance: -; d_gene: TRBD1; CDR3aa: CAWRWGRGKEGYTF; CDR3nt: TGTGCCTGGAGGTGGGGCAGGGGGAAAGAAGGCTACACCTTC
v_gene: TRBV6-5; j_gene: TRBJ1-4; abundance: once; d_gene: -; CDR3aa: CASSYPGAEEKLFF; CDR3nt: TGTGCCAGCAGTTACCCGGGGGCGGAGGAAAAACTGTTTTTT
v_gene: TRBV12-5; j_gene: TRBJ2-2; abundance: -; d_gene: -; CDR3aa: CASGLYGGELFF; CDR3nt: TGTGCTAGTGGTTTGTACGGCGGGGAGCTGTTTTTT
v_gene: TRBV5-5; j_gene: TRBJ1-5; abundance: -; d_gene: TRBD1; CDR3aa: CASSPGQGGSNQPQHF; CDR3nt: TGTGCCAGCAGCCCCGGACAGGGGGGGAGCAATCAGCCCCAGCATTTT
v_gene: TRBV5-1; j_gene: TRBJ1-2; abundance: -; d_gene: TRBD1; CDR3aa: CASSPDRGNYGYTF; CDR3nt: TGCGCCAGCAGCCCGGACAGGGGAAACTATGGCTACACCTTC
v_gene: TRBV29-1; j_gene: TRBJ1-2; abundance: -; d_gene: -; CDR3aa: CSVEWTDGYTF; CDR3nt: TGCAGCGTTGAGTGGACAGATGGCTACACCTTC
v_gene: TRBV30; j_gene: TRBJ1-2; abundance: -; d_gene: -; CDR3aa: CAWSPPGSGGYNYGYTF; CDR3nt: TGTGCCTGGAGTCCCCCGGGGTCCGGGGGATATAACTATGGCTACACCTTC
v_gene: TRBV9; j_gene: TRBJ2-6; abundance: -; d_gene: -; CDR3aa: CASSDGGTPSGANVLTF; CDR3nt: TGTGCCAGCAGCGACGGAGGGACCCCCTCTGGGGCCAACGTCCTGACTTTC
v_gene: TRBV15; j_gene: TRBJ2-7; abundance: -; d_gene: -; CDR3aa: CATSRDSLVEQYF; CDR3nt: TGTGCCACCAGCAGAGATTCCCTCGTCGAGCAGTACTTC
v_gene: TRBV7-2; j_gene: TRBJ1-5; abundance: few; d_gene: -; CDR3aa: CASSADYYSNQPQHF; CDR3nt: TGTGCCAGCAGCGCCGACTATTATAGCAATCAGCCCCAGCATTTT
v_gene: TRBV7-8; j_gene: TRBJ1-2; abundance: -; d_gene: -; CDR3aa: CASSSGQLDYGYTF; CDR3nt: TGTGCCAGCAGCTCGGGACAATTGGACTATGGCTACACCTTC
v_gene: TRBV5-1; j_gene: TRBJ2-5; abundance: -; d_gene: -; CDR3aa: CASSLGGQETQYF; CDR3nt: TGCGCCAGCAGCTTGGGAGGCCAAGAGACCCAGTACTTC
v_gene: TRBV5-1; j_gene: TRBJ2-7; abundance: -; d_gene: -; CDR3aa: CASSLGGRDEQYF; CDR3nt: TGCGCCAGCAGCTTGGGAGGGCGCGACGAGCAGTACTTC
v_gene: TRBV19; j_gene: TRBJ2-5; abundance: -; d_gene: TRBD1; CDR3aa: CASSMGQPSAQYF; CDR3nt: TGTGCCAGTAGTATGGGACAGCCATCGGCCCAGTACTTC
v_gene: TRBV11-3; j_gene: TRBJ2-7; abundance: large; d_gene: TRBD2; CDR3aa: CASRASGSDEQYF; CDR3nt: TGTGCCAGCAGGGCTAGCGGGAGCGACGAGCAGTACTTC
v_gene: TRBV6-5; j_gene: TRBJ1-2; abundance: -; d_gene: -; CDR3aa: CASSSPAGYTF; CDR3nt: TGTGCCAGCAGCTCCCCGGCTGGCTACACCTTC
v_gene: TRBV19; j_gene: TRBJ1-5; abundance: -; d_gene: -; CDR3aa: CASNPLRDSNQPQHF; CDR3nt: TGTGCCAGTAACCCCTTGAGGGATAGCAATCAGCCCCAGCATTTT
v_gene: TRBV13; j_gene: TRBJ1-1; abundance: -; d_gene: TRBD1; CDR3aa: CASKDRVVTEAFF; CDR3nt: TGTGCCAGCAAGGACAGGGTCGTCACTGAAGCTTTCTTT
v_gene: TRBV7-2; j_gene: TRBJ2-7; abundance: -; d_gene: -; CDR3aa: CASSLEERRYEQYF; CDR3nt: TGTGCCAGCAGCTTAGAAGAAAGGAGGTACGAGCAGTACTTC
v_gene: TRBV7-9; j_gene: TRBJ2-3; abundance: -; d_gene: -; CDR3aa: CASSLRQGTDTQYF; CDR3nt: TGTGCCAGCAGCTTAAGGCAGGGAACAGATACGCAGTATTTT
v_gene: TRBV29-1; j_gene: TRBJ1-2; abundance: -; d_gene: TRBD1; CDR3aa: CSVTGQGLYGYTF; CDR3nt: TGCAGCGTTACAGGACAGGGACTCTATGGCTACACCTTC
v_gene: TRBV6-1; j_gene: TRBJ1-5; abundance: -; d_gene: -; CDR3aa: CASSGYQPQHF; CDR3nt: TGTGCCAGCAGTGGTTATCAGCCCCAGCATTTT
v_gene: TRBV5-1; j_gene: TRBJ2-7; abundance: -; d_gene: -; CDR3aa: CASSLMGYDEQYF; CDR3nt: TGCGCCAGCAGCTTGATGGGGTATGACGAGCAGTACTTC
v_gene: TRBV5-6; j_gene: TRBJ1-4; abundance: -; d_gene: -; CDR3aa: CASSSGEKLFF; CDR3nt: TGTGCCAGCAGCTCAGGCGAAAAACTGTTTTTT
v_gene: TRBV9; j_gene: TRBJ2-5; abundance: -; d_gene: -; CDR3aa: CASSVSHVEETQYF; CDR3nt: TGTGCCAGCAGCGTCAGCCACGTAGAGGAGACCCAGTACTTC
v_gene: TRBV28; j_gene: TRBJ2-7; abundance: -; d_gene: -; CDR3aa: CASSLPAAYEQYF; CDR3nt: TGTGCCAGCAGTTTACCCGCGGCCTACGAGCAGTACTTC
v_gene: TRBV28; j_gene: TRBJ1-5; abundance: once; d_gene: -; CDR3aa: CASSSDYWGDQPQHF; CDR3nt: TGTGCCAGCAGTTCGGACTATTGGGGTGATCAGCCCCAGCATTTT
v_gene: TRBV28; j_gene: TRBJ2-3; abundance: -; d_gene: TRBD2; CDR3aa: CASSSRTSGPMIPDTQYF; CDR3nt: TGTGCCAGCAGTTCCAGGACTAGCGGTCCCATGATCCCAGATACGCAGTATTTT
v_gene: TRBV7-3; j_gene: TRBJ2-5; abundance: -; d_gene: -; CDR3aa: CASSLRGGAEETQYF; CDR3nt: TGTGCCAGCAGCTTACGAGGGGGGGCGGAAGAGACCCAGTACTTC
v_gene: TRBV29-1; j_gene: TRBJ1-2; abundance: -; d_gene: TRBD1; CDR3aa: CSVEHGQGSIMGYTF; CDR3nt: TGCAGCGTTGAACACGGACAGGGCTCTATTATGGGCTACACCTTC
v_gene: TRBV5-1; j_gene: TRBJ1-6; abundance: -; d_gene: TRBD1; CDR3aa: CASSSRQGDESPLHF; CDR3nt: TGCGCCAGCAGCTCGAGACAGGGCGATGAGTCACCCCTCCACTTT
v_gene: TRBV28; j_gene: TRBJ1-5; abundance: -; d_gene: -; CDR3aa: CASRRQVSNQPQHF; CDR3nt: TGTGCCAGCAGACGACAGGTTAGCAATCAGCCCCAGCATTTT
v_gene: TRBV2; j_gene: TRBJ2-3; abundance: -; d_gene: TRBD2; CDR3aa: CASELAGGFDTQYF; CDR3nt: TGTGCCAGCGAACTAGCGGGGGGTTTCGATACGCAGTATTTT
v_gene: TRBV15; j_gene: TRBJ1-1; abundance: -; d_gene: -; CDR3aa: CATSRGGRSTEAFF; CDR3nt: TGTGCCACCAGCAGAGGGGGCAGGAGCACTGAAGCTTTCTTT
v_gene: TRBV30; j_gene: TRBJ2-7; abundance: -; d_gene: TRBD1; CDR3aa: CACKGQGVYEQYF; CDR3nt: TGTGCCTGTAAGGGACAGGGGGTCTACGAGCAGTACTTC
v_gene: TRBV25-1; j_gene: TRBJ1-4; abundance: -; d_gene: TRBD1; CDR3aa: CASSLSDRGYEKLFF; CDR3nt: TGTGCCAGCAGTCTATCGGACAGGGGCTATGAAAAACTGTTTTTT
v_gene: TRBV5-8; j_gene: TRBJ1-1; abundance: -; d_gene: TRBD1; CDR3aa: CASSPTLRTGGSTEAFF; CDR3nt: TGTGCCAGCAGCCCGACTCTGCGGACAGGGGGAAGCACTGAAGCTTTCTTT
v_gene: TRBV11-1; j_gene: TRBJ2-7; abundance: -; d_gene: -; CDR3aa: CASSLMRGGPYEQYF; CDR3nt: TGTGCCAGCAGCTTAATGCGAGGGGGTCCCTACGAGCAGTACTTC
v_gene: TRBV7-2; j_gene: TRBJ2-6; abundance: -; d_gene: -; CDR3aa: CASSSRPGSGANVLTF; CDR3nt: TGTGCCAGCAGCTCCCGCCCAGGCTCTGGGGCCAACGTCCTGACTTTC
v_gene: TRBV9; j_gene: TRBJ2-3; abundance: once; d_gene: -; CDR3aa: CASSYGSTDTQYF; CDR3nt: TGTGCCAGCAGCTACGGGAGCACAGATACGCAGTATTTT
v_gene: TRBV19; j_gene: TRBJ2-2; abundance: -; d_gene: TRBD1; CDR3aa: CASSIPWDRGRITGELFF; CDR3nt: TGTGCCAGTAGTATCCCGTGGGACAGGGGGCGCATCACCGGGGAGCTGTTTTTT
v_gene: TRBV25-1; j_gene: TRBJ1-5; abundance: -; d_gene: -; CDR3aa: CAREARKNQPQHF; CDR3nt: TGTGCCAGGGAAGCCAGGAAGAATCAGCCCCAGCATTTT
v_gene: TRBV7-9; j_gene: TRBJ1-6; abundance: -; d_gene: -; CDR3aa: CASSFGTSYNSPLHF; CDR3nt: TGTGCCAGCAGCTTCGGGACATCCTATAATTCACCCCTCCACTTT
v_gene: TRBV5-6; j_gene: TRBJ1-5; abundance: once; d_gene: -; CDR3aa: CASSPGVNQPQHF; CDR3nt: TGTGCCAGCAGCCCGGGGGTAAATCAGCCCCAGCATTTT
v_gene: TRBV28; j_gene: TRBJ1-5; abundance: -; d_gene: TRBD1; CDR3aa: CASSFPGQGGGNQPQHF; CDR3nt: TGTGCCAGCAGTTTTCCGGGACAGGGAGGCGGCAATCAGCCCCAGCATTTT
v_gene: TRBV5-4; j_gene: TRBJ1-5; abundance: -; d_gene: -; CDR3aa: CASSLGAGPNQPQHF; CDR3nt: TGTGCCAGCAGCTTGGGAGCAGGTCCTAATCAGCCCCAGCATTTT
v_gene: TRBV7-8; j_gene: TRBJ2-1; abundance: once; d_gene: TRBD2; CDR3aa: CASSLEDSGGPEQFF; CDR3nt: TGTGCCAGCAGCTTAGAGGATAGCGGGGGGCCCGAACAGTTCTTC
v_gene: TRBV10-3; j_gene: TRBJ2-3; abundance: -; d_gene: TRBD2; CDR3aa: CAISGTSGTGFPDTQYF; CDR3nt: TGTGCCATCAGTGGAACTAGCGGGACGGGCTTTCCAGATACGCAGTATTTT
v_gene: TRBV5-1; j_gene: TRBJ1-2; abundance: few; d_gene: -; CDR3aa: CASTGRGGYGYTF; CDR3nt: TGCGCCAGCACCGGTAGGGGTGGCTATGGCTACACCTTC
v_gene: TRBV6-6; j_gene: TRBJ1-2; abundance: once; d_gene: TRBD1; CDR3aa: CASSSTGGSGYTF; CDR3nt: TGTGCCAGCAGTTCAACAGGGGGAAGTGGCTACACCTTC
v_gene: TRBV9; j_gene: TRBJ2-5; abundance: -; d_gene: -; CDR3aa: CASSGIDSEVETQYF; CDR3nt: TGTGCCAGCAGCGGAATTGACAGTGAGGTGGAGACCCAGTACTTC
v_gene: TRBV6-1; j_gene: TRBJ1-2; abundance: -; d_gene: -; CDR3aa: CASSDVADGNYGYTF; CDR3nt: TGTGCCAGCAGTGATGTTGCGGACGGAAACTATGGCTACACCTTC
v_gene: TRBV5-4; j_gene: TRBJ1-1; abundance: -; d_gene: TRBD1; CDR3aa: CASSLGTYRGTEAFF; CDR3nt: TGTGCCAGCAGCTTGGGGACCTACAGGGGCACTGAAGCTTTCTTT
v_gene: TRBV6-5; j_gene: TRBJ2-7; abundance: -; d_gene: -; CDR3aa: CPPAGTYEQYF; CDR3nt: TGTCCCCCCGCGGGAACCTACGAGCAGTACTTC